The source of this T cell receptor (beta chain) is a study of beta chain features in type 1 diabetes. The study reverse transcribed the entire isolated RNA, so it sequenced expressed TCRB transcripts. The table came from immunoSEQ multiplex PCR; TCRdb's copy has only in-frame clones and leaves some out. Among nearly 350,000 clones, approximately 9.9% were seen once, and the ten largest hold roughly 1%. A note on this clone: Its specificity is not known.

Study-wide results and limits: Researchers report that Type 1 diabetes patients had moderately but significantly shorter TCRB CDR3s across all four CD4+ subsets.

The sequence was obtained from a man younger than 45 with type 1 diabetes. Input material: central memory CD4+ T cells from blood.

CDR3 bases: TGTGCCAGCAGCTTTGGAGGGTATGGCTACGAGCAGTACTTC. It is translated as CASSFGGYGYEQYF. The chain links TRBV7-2 to TRBJ2-7, with D perhaps matching TRBD2 (6 bases). Germline loops: CDR1 SGHTA, CDR2 FQGNSA. V was pared by 3 bases and J by 3 bases, with 12 bases between. The CDR3 is 14 amino acids. The full variable domain, completed using reference TRBV7-2 and TRBJ2-7, is GAGVSQSPSNKVTEKGKDVELRCDPISGHTALYWYRQSLGQGLEFLIYFQGNSAPDKSGLPSDRFSAERTGGSVSTLTIQRTQQEDSAVYLCASSFGGYGYEQYFGPGTRLTVT.